Reported below is one T cell receptor (beta chain). Its target is unknown. These data are taken from a study of PD-L1 blockade in urothelial cancer. Study-wide context: Between 0 and 3 prior chemotherapy regimens had been given to patients. Blood samples had a median of 141,255 T cells. Study-wide results and limits: Durable-benefit cases showed more tumor-associated blood clone expansion at 3 weeks.

Into every PCR, synthetic TCR analog templates were spiked. The method was immunoSEQ multiplex PCR; TCRdb's version includes in-frame clones alone and lacks a portion of them. The table records around 46,000 clones, roughly 91% of them present only once. V shed 1 base, J shed 4 bases, and the junction held 5 bases outside the gene matches. CDR1 and CDR2 (germline): KGHSH, LQKENI. The CDR3 totals 15 residues. Documented time point: peripheral blood 6 weeks after treatment start. The V gene is TRBV18, the J gene TRBJ2-7, with 9 bases fitting TRBD1. The source was PBMCs, collected around atezolizumab (anti-PD-L1) treatment. The TCR was taken from a man between 60 and 75 years old with urothelial cancer. For the CDR3, the DNA is TGTGCCAGCTCACCACGAACAGGGGGCGCGTACGAGCAGTACTTC. It is translated as CASSPRTGGAYEQYF.